This T cell receptor beta chain came from a study of T cell responses to AZD1222 COVID-19 vaccine. General study results and limits: The study reported that nearly half of spike-specific TCRs target unmutated variant regions.

Libraries were prepared by immunoSEQ multiplex PCR; TCRdb keeps only in-frame clonotypes and omits some of them. The sample carries 250,000 to 300,000 clones, almost 95% recorded once. Of note for this clone: Its antigen is as yet unknown.

This receptor was identified in an adult who received the AZD1222 COVID-19 vaccine. This material consisted of peripheral blood, taken 28 days after the second AZD1222 dose.

The CDR3 here is CASSLYQGNYGYTF. In DNA form, the CDR3 reads TGTGCCAGCAGTTTATATCAGGGGAACTATGGCTACACCTTC. The chain couples TRBV27 to TRBJ1-2; D may be TRBD1 (6 bases). V was shortened by 1 base and J by 2 bases, with 8 bases between the two germline ends. The CDR3 sequence is 14 residues long. The germline V gene encodes CDR1 MNHEY and CDR2 SMNVEV (reference sequence).